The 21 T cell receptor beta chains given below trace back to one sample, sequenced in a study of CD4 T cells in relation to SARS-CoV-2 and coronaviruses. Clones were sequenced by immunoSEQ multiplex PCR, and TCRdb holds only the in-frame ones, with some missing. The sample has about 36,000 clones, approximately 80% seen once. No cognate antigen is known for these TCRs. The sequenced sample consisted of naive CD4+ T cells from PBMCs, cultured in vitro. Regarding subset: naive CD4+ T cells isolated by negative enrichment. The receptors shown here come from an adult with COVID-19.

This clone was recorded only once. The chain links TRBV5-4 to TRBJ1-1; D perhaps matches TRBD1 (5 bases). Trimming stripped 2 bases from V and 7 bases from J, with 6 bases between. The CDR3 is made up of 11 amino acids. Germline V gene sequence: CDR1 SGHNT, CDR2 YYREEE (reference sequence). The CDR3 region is CASSLGVEAFF. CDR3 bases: TGTGCCAGCAGCTTAGGGGTTGAAGCTTTCTTT.

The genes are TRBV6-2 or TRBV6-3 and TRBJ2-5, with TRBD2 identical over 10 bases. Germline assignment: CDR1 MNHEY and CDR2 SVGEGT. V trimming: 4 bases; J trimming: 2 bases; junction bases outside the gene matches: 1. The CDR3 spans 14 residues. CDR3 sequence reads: CASSSTSGQETQYF. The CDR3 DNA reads TGTGCCAGCAGTTCGACTAGCGGGCAAGAGACCCAGTACTTC.

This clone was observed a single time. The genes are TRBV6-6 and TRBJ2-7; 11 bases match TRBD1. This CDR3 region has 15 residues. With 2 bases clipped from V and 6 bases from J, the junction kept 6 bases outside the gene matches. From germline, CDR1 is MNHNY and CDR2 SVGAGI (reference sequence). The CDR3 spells CASSYVGTGGSEQYF. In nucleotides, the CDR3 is TGTGCCAGCAGTTACGTCGGGACAGGGGGTTCCGAGCAGTACTTC.

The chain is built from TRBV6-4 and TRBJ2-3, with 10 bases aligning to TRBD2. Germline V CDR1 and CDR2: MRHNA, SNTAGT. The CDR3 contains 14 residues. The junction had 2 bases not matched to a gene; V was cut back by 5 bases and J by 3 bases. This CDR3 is CASSPGLATDTQYF. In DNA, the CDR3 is TGTGCCAGCAGTCCGGGACTAGCGACAGATACGCAGTATTTT.

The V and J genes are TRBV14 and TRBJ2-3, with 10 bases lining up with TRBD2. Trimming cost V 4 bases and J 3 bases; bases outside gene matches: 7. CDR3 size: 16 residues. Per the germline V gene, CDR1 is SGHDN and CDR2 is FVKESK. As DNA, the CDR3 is TGTGCCAGCAGCCCCTCCCCGGGACTAGCGACAGATACGCAGTATTTT. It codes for CASSPSPGLATDTQYF.

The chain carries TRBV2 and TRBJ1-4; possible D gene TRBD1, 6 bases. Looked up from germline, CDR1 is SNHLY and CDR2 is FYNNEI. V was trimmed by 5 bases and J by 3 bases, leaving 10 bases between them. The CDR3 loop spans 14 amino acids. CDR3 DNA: TGTGCCAGCAGTAGGACAGCGGCTAATGAAAAACTGTTTTTT. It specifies CASSRTAANEKLFF.

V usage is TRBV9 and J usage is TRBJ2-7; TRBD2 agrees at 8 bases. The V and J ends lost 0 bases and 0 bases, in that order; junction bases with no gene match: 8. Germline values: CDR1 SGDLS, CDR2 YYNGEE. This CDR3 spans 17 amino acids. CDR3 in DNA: TGTGCCAGCAGCGTAGGAGCGGGAGCCTCTATCTCCTACGAGCAGTACTTC. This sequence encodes CASSVGAGASISYEQYF.

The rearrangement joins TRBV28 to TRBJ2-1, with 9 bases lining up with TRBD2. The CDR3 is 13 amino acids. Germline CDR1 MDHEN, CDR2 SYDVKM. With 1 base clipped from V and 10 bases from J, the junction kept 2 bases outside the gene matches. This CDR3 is CASSLSSGNEQFF. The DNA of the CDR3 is TGTGCCAGCAGTTTATCTAGCGGGAACGAGCAGTTCTTC.

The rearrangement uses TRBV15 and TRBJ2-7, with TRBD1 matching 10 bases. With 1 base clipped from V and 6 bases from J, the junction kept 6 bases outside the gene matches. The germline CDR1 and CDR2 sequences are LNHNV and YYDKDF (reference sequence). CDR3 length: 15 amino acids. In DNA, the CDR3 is TGTGCCACCAGCAGAGCCGGGACAGGGGCTCTCGAGCAGTACTTC. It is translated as CATSRAGTGALEQYF.

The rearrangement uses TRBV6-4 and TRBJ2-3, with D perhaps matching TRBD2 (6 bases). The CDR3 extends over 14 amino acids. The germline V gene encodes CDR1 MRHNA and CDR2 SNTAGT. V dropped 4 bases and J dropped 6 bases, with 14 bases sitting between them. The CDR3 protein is CASSVGGGPDTQYF. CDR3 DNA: TGTGCCAGCAGTGTCGGAGGAGGGCCTGATACGCAGTATTTT.

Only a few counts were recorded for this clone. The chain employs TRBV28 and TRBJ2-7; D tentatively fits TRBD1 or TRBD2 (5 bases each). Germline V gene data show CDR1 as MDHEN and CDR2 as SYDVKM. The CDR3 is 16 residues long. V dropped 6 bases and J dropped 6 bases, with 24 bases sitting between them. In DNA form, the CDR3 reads TGTGCCAGCAGCCCACGGGACGGCCTTCCCATGGGCGAGCAGTACTTC. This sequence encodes CASSPRDGLPMGEQYF.

The CDR3 DNA reads as TGTGCCAGCAGCTTGAACGGGTTTTCCTATAATTCACCCCTCCACTTT. Its protein is CASSLNGFSYNSPLHF. V gene TRBV5-4 combines with J gene TRBJ1-6; the D is unclear. Germline CDR1 reads SGHNT; CDR2 reads YYREEE (reference sequence). The CDR3 totals 16 residues. The ends were cut back, 1 base at V and 1 base at J, with 9 bases in the middle. Filled out from reference TRBV5-4 and TRBJ1-6, the complete variable domain reads ETGVTQSPTHLIKTRGQQVTLRCSSQSGHNTVSWYQQALGQGPQFIFQYYREEENGRGNFPPRFSGLQFPNYSSELNVNALELDDSALYLCASSLNGFSYNSPLHFGNGTRLTVT.

The CDR3 sequence: CASSSRVRDGELFF. CDR3 nucleotides: TGTGCCAGCAGTTCCAGGGTTCGGGACGGGGAGCTGTTTTTT. This chain uses TRBV6-5 with TRBJ2-2; D tentatively reads TRBD1 or TRBD2 (5 bases each). Trimming left V 4 bases short and J 7 bases short, with 13 bases between. CDR1 and CDR2 from the germline V gene are MNHEY and SVGAGI. The CDR3 spans 14 residues.

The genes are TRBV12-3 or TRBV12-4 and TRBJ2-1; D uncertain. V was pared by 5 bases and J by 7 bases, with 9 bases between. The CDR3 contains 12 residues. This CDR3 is CASSRSSNEQFF. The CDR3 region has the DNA TGTGCCAGCAGTCGCTCTAGTAATGAGCAGTTCTTC.

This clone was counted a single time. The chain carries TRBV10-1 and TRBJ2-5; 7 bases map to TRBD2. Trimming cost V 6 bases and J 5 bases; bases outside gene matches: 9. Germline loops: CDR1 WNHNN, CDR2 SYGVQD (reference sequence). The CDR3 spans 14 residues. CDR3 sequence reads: CASSHGRLGETQYF. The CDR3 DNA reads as TGCGCCAGCAGCCACGGGAGGCTGGGGGAGACCCAGTACTTC.

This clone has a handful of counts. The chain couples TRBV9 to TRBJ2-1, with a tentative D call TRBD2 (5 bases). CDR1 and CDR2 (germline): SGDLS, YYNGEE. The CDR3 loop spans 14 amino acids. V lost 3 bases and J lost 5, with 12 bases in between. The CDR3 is CASSASGSDNEQFF. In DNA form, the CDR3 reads TGTGCCAGCAGCGCCTCGGGTAGCGACAATGAGCAGTTCTTC.

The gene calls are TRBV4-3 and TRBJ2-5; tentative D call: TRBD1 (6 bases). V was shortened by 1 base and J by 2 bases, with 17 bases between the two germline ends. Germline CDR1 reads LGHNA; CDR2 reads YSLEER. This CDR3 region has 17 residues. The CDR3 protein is CASSQVLGAGEQETQYF. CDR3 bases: TGCGCCAGCAGCCAAGTCTTAGGGGCAGGGGAACAAGAGACCCAGTACTTC.

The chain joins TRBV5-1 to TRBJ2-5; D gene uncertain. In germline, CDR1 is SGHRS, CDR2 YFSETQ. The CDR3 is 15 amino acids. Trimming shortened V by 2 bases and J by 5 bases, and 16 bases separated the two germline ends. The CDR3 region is CASSFLDGFRETQYF. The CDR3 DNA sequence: TGCGCCAGCAGCTTCCTTGATGGGTTCCGGGAGACCCAGTACTTC. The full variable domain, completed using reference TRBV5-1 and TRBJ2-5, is KAGVTQTPRYLIKTRGQQVTLSCSPISGHRSVSWYQQTPGQGLQFLFEYFSETQRNKGNFPGRFSGRQFSNSRSEMNVSTLELGDSALYLCASSFLDGFRETQYFGPGTRLLVL.

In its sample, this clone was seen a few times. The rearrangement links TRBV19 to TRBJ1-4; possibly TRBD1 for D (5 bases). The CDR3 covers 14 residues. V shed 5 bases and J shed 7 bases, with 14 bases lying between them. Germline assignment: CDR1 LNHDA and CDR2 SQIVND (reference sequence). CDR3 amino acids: CASSGFTGREKLFF. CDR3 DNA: TGTGCCAGTAGTGGTTTTACAGGACGTGAAAAACTGTTTTTT.

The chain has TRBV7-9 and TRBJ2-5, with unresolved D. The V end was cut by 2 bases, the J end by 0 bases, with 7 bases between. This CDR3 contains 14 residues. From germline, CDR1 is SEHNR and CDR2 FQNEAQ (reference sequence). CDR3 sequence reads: CASSLPPHQETQYF. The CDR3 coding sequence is TGTGCCAGCAGCTTACCTCCTCACCAAGAGACCCAGTACTTC.

The CDR3 DNA reads as TGTGCCAGCACCCCCTCCCACGACCCCGGACAGGGGCGGCAGTACTTC. Its protein product is CASTPSHDPGQGRQYF. This chain uses TRBV2 with TRBJ2-7, with 9 positions matching TRBD1. J was trimmed by 9 bases and V by 7 bases; bases with no gene match: 19. This CDR3 contains 16 residues. The V gene's germline CDR1 is SNHLY and CDR2 FYNNEI.